These T cell receptor beta chains were read from a single sample in a study of blood T cell repertoires in COVID-19. The table came from immunoSEQ multiplex PCR; TCRdb's copy has only in-frame clones and leaves some out. Of about 130,000 clones listed, over 70% were seen once; the top ten hold roughly 4%. What was sequenced was peripheral blood. These receptors all come from a woman aged 45-59 years with acute or convalescent COVID-19. The CDR3 runs from the conserved cysteine through the conserved F or W. A D gene is named only where the DNA matches it firmly.

v_call,d_call,cdr3_aa
TRBV5-1,TRBD2,CASSIGGSSYNEQFF
TRBV27,TRBD1,CASSRRGQSSYEQYF
TRBV3-1/TRBV3-2,NA,CASSQEGGDYEQYF
TRBV28,NA,CASSFLDTSGNTIYF
TRBV12-3/TRBV12-4,NA,CASMVGGTDTQYF
TRBV21-1,NA,CASSKLPLPGTGLPGANVLTF
TRBV5-6,TRBD1,CASSYGTGDNEQFF
TRBV29-1,TRBD2,CSVEGLAGGWTDTQYF
TRBV2,TRBD2,CASNGLAGAQGETQYF
TRBV28,TRBD1,CASSLWRRGYGYTF
TRBV18,TRBD1,CASSPPDRGITEAFF
TRBV6-6,NA,CASSSRDTEAFF
TRBV20-1,NA,CSTRSGDEQFF
TRBV5-5,NA,CASSFQGETQYF
TRBV5-1,NA,CASSGLTGNTEAFF
TRBV5-1,NA,CASSSGGPNTGELFF
TRBV6-5,TRBD1,CASMTGVVAEAFF
TRBV3-1/TRBV3-2,NA,CASSQMRGSDTIYF
TRBV27,TRBD1,CASSQYRGFIEAFF
TRBV18,TRBD1,CASSPTGDYGYTF
TRBV28,NA,CASKLGGARKNTEAFF
TRBV9,TRBD1,CASSPGQGPSQPQHF
TRBV4-2,TRBD1,CASSQEGGQGAQPQHF
TRBV27,NA,CASSSLTGTKYSNQPQHF
TRBV21-1,NA,CASSKVEGFNEKLFF
TRBV5-1,NA,CASSHWATDNSPLHF
TRBV9,TRBD1,CASSGGGSGSPLHF
TRBV5-4,TRBD1,CASSPKGQGTYEQYF
TRBV23-1,NA,CASSRRDKSYNEQFF
TRBV7-2,NA,CASSLAAGSTYNEQFF
TRBV15,TRBD1,CATSIPNIGGEAEAFF
TRBV3-1/TRBV3-2,NA,CASTPLARTGELFF
TRBV19,NA,CASSSHSDGYTF
TRBV6-5,NA,CASKPRQDSYEQYF
TRBV2,TRBD1,CASRDDRATGYTF
TRBV2,NA,CASSTTHLREQYF
TRBV18,NA,CASSPSQGNTEAFF
TRBV6-5,TRBD2,CASSRGLLLEDIQYF
TRBV27,TRBD1,CASSLGQAFSAEAFF
TRBV7-9,NA,CASSFNNEQFF